This TCR beta chain is drawn from a study of cytomegalovirus exposure and HLA in healthy donors. Points from the study as a whole: Associated with HLA alleles at 0.05 false discovery rate in a later analysis were 16,951 TCR beta sequences. It was assumed in the presence/absence analyses that sequencing depth was roughly uniform across donors.

The PCR used 60 Vbeta and 13 Jbeta primers. Methods used by the authors: As a later analysis found, there were 70 million to 90 million unique TCR beta chains, of which roughly 11 million were shared. TCRdb keeps only in-frame clones here, not all; method: immunoSEQ multiplex PCR. V and J calls and clone size follow that table, whereas D and trimming were derived from the DNA. Of about 140,000 clones listed, 60% to 80% are singletons. The CDR3 has 19 residues. Germline assignment: CDR1 MDHEN and CDR2 SYDVKM. V shed 4 bases, J shed 5 bases, and the junction held 13 bases outside the gene matches. This clone is a singleton in its sample. No antigen is known for it.

This sequence was found in a man aged 40-50 years in good health and CMV-seronegative. The sequencing sample was made of PBMCs. The chain has TRBV28 and TRBJ2-3; 15 bases are shared with TRBD2. CDR3 sequence: CASSSPGTSGGRPGDTQYF. The CDR3 DNA reads as TGTGCCAGCAGTTCCCCCGGGACTAGCGGGGGGCGCCCTGGAGATACGCAGTATTTT.